The 3 T cell receptor beta chains presented below share a single source sample, sequenced in a study of tumor-infiltrating lymphocytes in primary liver carcinoma. Making TCR beta cDNA involved approximately 510 ng total RNA and a constant-region primer. Libraries covering TCR beta were generated through three nested multiplex PCR rounds (using a slightly modified ARM-PCR). In the first two PCR rounds, TRBV1-TRBV30 forward primers were paired with a C-beta reverse primer, and each round lasted around 10 cycles. MiXCR, run by TCRdb on the multiplex PCR reads, gives a single entry per CDR3 protein. The sample carries around 47,000 distinct CDR3 sequences, around 72% recorded once. Co-extracting RNA and DNA was done with 20-30 mg of unsorted bulk tissue as input. Source material: liver tumor tissue from sampling region 2. Subset denoted: tumor region T2, inferior pole. The receptors shown here come from a man aged 35 to 55 with primary liver carcinoma and hepatitis B virus infection.

As regards this clonotype: Likely a read error: the CDR3 ends without its conserved phenylalanine or tryptophan. The limits of the CDR3 on the DNA are not certain, so only TCRdb's listed CDR3 is given. The chain joins TRBV24-1 to TRBJ2-1; the D segment call TRBD1 is taken from the table without a DNA check. Germline CDR1 is KGHDR and CDR2 is SFDVKD. With termini counted, the CDR3 has 11 amino acids. Here the CDR3 reads CATCDGVGGFI.

Note on this clonotype: The junction departs from germline at one end; a sequencing error may be responsible. V gene TRBV7-9 combines with J gene TRBJ2-1; D gene ambiguous. The CDR3 runs 15 residues. CDR1 SEHNR and CDR2 FQNEAQ come from the germline V gene (reference sequence). CDR3 bases: TGTGCCAGCAGTGAGAGTTTATCCGAATACAATGAACAGTTCTTC. This codes for CASSESLSEYNEQFF. Variable domain in full (rest from reference TRBV7-9 and TRBJ2-1): DTGVSQNPRHKITKRGQNVTFRCDPISEHNRLYWYRQTLGQGPEFLTYFQNEAQLEKSRLLSDRFSAERPKGSFSTLEIQRTEQGDSAMYLCASSESLSEYNEQFFGPGTRLTVL.

This clonotype showed up just a few times. Its ends do not fully match the called genes, so a read error is possible. Here the CDR3 DNA reads TGTGCCAGCAGTTATGCAGGACCTTTCTCCGGGGAGCCGTTTTTT. It yields the protein CASSYAGPFSGEPFF. The rearrangement links TRBV11-1 to TRBJ2-2, with TRBD2 as a possible D gene (5 bases). From germline, CDR1 is SGHAT and CDR2 FQDESV (reference sequence). The CDR3 totals 15 residues.